This record concerns one T cell receptor (beta chain) sequence. Its antigen is not identified. Autoimmune disease history or systemic immunosuppression led to patients being barred. The data were obtained in a study of OX40 agonist ivuxolimab in advanced cancers. Study information: Every 2 weeks, patients received ivuxolimab intravenously, dosed at 0.01 to 10 mg/kg. With a range of roughly 20 to 79, age averaged about 58 years, and about 82% were male.

Clones were sequenced by immunoSEQ multiplex PCR, and TCRdb holds only the in-frame ones, with some missing. The sample holds approximately 15,000 clones; 65% to 80% are singletons and the top ten take around 35%. Study outcomes and limitations: CD4+ T cells averaged fewer expanded clones than CD8+ T cells.

Per germline, CDR1 LNHDA and CDR2 SQIVND (reference sequence). Trimming took 3 bases from V and 3 from J; bases not matched to a gene: 5. This CDR3 spans 15 amino acids. Sequencing used CD4+ or CD8+ T cells sorted from blood, obtained in a trial of the OX40 agonist ivuxolimab. The receptor was isolated from an adult with an advanced solid tumor such as melanoma, head and neck, liver or kidney cancer. The rearrangement joins TRBV19 to TRBJ1-1, with 9 bases aligning to TRBD1. The CDR3 DNA reads as TGTGCCAGTAGTATCGACAGGGGGTTGGACACTGAAGCTTTCTTT. Its protein product is CASSIDRGLDTEAFF.